The present T cell receptor (beta chain) was sequenced within a study of blood T cell repertoires in COVID-19 (TCRdb year 2020). With regard to the full study: Samples covering the acute and convalescent phases of COVID-19 were provided by collaborators in the United States, Italy and Spain. The prospective study material was composed of cDNA or gDNA derived from T cells, B-cell-depleted T cells, or PBMCs. Subjects who had been exposed to COVID-19, were actively infected with it, or had recovered from it provided the deeply sampled blood TCRbeta repertoires that made up the dataset. The repertoires were released in a freely available public database meant as a resource for research on the immune response to SARS-CoV-2. The samples were drawn from the first 160 participants of the ongoing ImmuneRACE study and from under 1,500 subjects provided by 6 global collaborators. Sample metadata almost always included a de-identified subject ID, COVID-19 status, age in years and sex. Where available, HLA class I and class II types were obtained from metadata supplied by the sample provider rather than from assay-based typing.

TCRbeta CDR3 regions were amplified from genomic DNA using the immunoSEQ Assay, a bias-controlled multiplex PCR. As for the original processing: The number of nucleated cells in each sample was estimated from the amplification of reference gene primers within the assay. To quantify the absolute abundance of each unique TCRbeta CDR3 rearrangement, sequence reads were collapsed and filtered. For each sample, productive Simpson clonality was calculated by taking the square root of Simpson's diversity index across productive rearrangements. TCRdb holds this immuneACCESS table with in-frame rearrangements only. Some clones are missing; in checked studies, unresolved V genes explain under half, and the rest has no known cause. V, J and clone size are those of that table, while D and trimming were read from the DNA. The sample table records roughly 260,000 clones; about 89% of these occur just once. Less than 2.5% of the sample belongs to the ten largest clones.

Concerning this clone: The antigen it binds to is not known. Base quality data are lacking; no much larger clone is found one base away.

Participants in the prospective study were enrolled through a virtual design, were aged roughly 18 to 95 years, and lived in roughly 24 United States geographic areas. Cohort assignment in the prospective study relied on participant-reported clinical history from a screening survey and a study questionnaire. Recovered participants in ImmuneRACE Cohort 3 were defined as having two consecutive negative NP/OP PCR tests, clearance from a healthcare professional, or resolution of symptoms. Mobile phlebotomists in the prospective study collected whole blood, serum and a nasopharyngeal or oropharyngeal swab from every participant. Participants in the prospective study had the option to provide additional blood draws and questionnaires over a roughly 2-month period. Prospective study blood samples were shipped either frozen or at room temperature before DNA extraction. What the research found in general, with its limitations: Clinical and demographic metadata were provided uncurated, with the amount varying by source and participant.

From cysteine to phenylalanine, the CDR3 is 19 amino acids long. Solely the CDR3 DNA is kept, with 57 bases framed from the first base. The rearranged chain carries TRBV21-1 and TRBJ1-2; TRBD1 is taken as the D call from the table, unchecked against the DNA. TRBV21-1 is listed as a pseudogene. The clonotype was recovered from a woman aged 18-29 years who had recovered from COVID-19. Sequences were obtained from PBMCs or T cells enriched from blood (not recorded which). The DNA sequence follows: TGTGCCAGCAGCAAATATCACCGCGTGGAAGGGACAGCTAGCTATGGCTACACCTTC. The resulting protein is CASSKYHRVEGTASYGYTF.